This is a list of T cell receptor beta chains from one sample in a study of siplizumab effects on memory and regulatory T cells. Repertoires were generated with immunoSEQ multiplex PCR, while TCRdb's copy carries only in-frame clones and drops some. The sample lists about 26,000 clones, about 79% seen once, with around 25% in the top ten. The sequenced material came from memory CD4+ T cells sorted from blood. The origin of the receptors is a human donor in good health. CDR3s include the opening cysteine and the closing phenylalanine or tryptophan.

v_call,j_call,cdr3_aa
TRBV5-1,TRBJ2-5,CASSFTGGGSETQYF
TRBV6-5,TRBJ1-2,CASSYGADYGYTF
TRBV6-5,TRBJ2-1,CASGRPPAPEQFF
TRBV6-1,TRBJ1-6,CASSDTNNSPLHF
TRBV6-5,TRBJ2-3,CASRLGRGADTQYF
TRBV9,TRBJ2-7,CASSPRGTAAYEQYF
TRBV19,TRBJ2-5,CASRVGTSQETQYF
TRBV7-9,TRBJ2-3,CASSRLDRVGDTQYF
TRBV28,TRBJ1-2,CASKPSAGGSGYTF
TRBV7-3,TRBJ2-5,CASSPGRTGDETQYF
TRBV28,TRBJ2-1,CASRELSSEQFF
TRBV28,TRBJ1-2,CASSSSEGRYGYTF
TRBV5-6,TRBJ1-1,CASSLDSYYTEAFF
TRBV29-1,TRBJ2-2,CSVSESRPGELFF
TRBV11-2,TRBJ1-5,CASSQDGDSNQPQHF
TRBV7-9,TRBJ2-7,CASSFGHLYEQYF
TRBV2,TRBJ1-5,CASRDSYSNQPQHF
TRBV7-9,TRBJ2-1,CASSLSRDSYNEQFF
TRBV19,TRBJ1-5,CASSMYGRNQPQHF
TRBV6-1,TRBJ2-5,CASSDSPIETQYF
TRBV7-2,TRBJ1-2,CASSLDRVEGYTF
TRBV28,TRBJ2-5,CASSDSGRAFETQYF
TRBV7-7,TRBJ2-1,CASSLAGGYNEQFF
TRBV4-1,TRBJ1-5,CASSQATGARSNQPQHF
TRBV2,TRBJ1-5,CASSLTGDQPQHF
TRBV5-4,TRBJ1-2,CASSGGQYYGYTF
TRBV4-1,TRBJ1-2,CASSQVRGRLGYTF
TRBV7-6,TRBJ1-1,CASSLEGNPGKNTEAFF
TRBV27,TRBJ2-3,CASSYSPTDTQYF
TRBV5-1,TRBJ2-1,CASSGGLAAWGYNEQFF
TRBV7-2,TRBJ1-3,CASSLEPGGGNTIYF
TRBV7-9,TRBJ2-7,CASSLGEDEQYF
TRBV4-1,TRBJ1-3,CASSQTGAPGNTIYF
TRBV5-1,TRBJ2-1,CASSLGPSGSGNEQFF
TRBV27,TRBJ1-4,CASSFQRGEKLFF
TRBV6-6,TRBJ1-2,CASRTQGARGYTF
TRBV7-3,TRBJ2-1,CASSLTTGASYNEQFF
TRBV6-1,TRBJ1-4,CASSAGPTRSTNEKLFF
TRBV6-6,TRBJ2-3,CASSYSLRSTDTQYF
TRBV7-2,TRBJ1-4,CASSLDLAAEKLFF
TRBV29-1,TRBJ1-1,CSVDRGPGTEAFF
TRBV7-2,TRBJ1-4,CASSRLRGEKLFF
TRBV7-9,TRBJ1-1,CASSLDRNTEAFF
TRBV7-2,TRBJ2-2,CASSLGLGTGELFF
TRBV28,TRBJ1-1,CASSLDSLGDRAIMNTEAFF
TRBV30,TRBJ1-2,CAWRRDRPYGYTF
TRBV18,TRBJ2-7,CASSPGTLVYEQYF
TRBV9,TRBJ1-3,CASSVAGGTGNTIYF
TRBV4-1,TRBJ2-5,CASSRTQGETQYF
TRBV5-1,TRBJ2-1,CASSLYGQGADPYNEQFF
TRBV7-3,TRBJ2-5,CASSAGSAQYF
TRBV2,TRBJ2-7,CASNRVGEEQYF
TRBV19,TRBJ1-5,CASSIGGTGNQPQHF
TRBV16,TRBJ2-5,CASSYPGLRETQYF
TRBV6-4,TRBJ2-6,CASKGGPGANVLTF
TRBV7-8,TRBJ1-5,CASSLAWDRDSNQPQHF
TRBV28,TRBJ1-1,CASSLPPGRDGRAFF
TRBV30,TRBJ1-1,CAWNVDLNTEAFF
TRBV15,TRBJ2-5,CATSRDREGMGQETQYF